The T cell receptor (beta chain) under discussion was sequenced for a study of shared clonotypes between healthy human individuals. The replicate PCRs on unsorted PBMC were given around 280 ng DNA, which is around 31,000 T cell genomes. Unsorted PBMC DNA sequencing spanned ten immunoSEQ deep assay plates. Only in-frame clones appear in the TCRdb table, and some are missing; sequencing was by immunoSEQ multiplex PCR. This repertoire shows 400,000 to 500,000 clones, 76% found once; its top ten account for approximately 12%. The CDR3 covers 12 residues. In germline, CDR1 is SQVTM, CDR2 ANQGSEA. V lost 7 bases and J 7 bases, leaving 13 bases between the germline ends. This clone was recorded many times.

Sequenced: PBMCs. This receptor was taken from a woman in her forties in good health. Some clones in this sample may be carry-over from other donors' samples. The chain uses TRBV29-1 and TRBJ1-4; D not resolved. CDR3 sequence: CSAGWAGEKLFF. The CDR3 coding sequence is TGCAGCGCTGGGTGGGCGGGTGAAAAACTGTTTTTT.